These 3 T cell receptor beta chains originate from one sample sequenced in a study of T cell changes during pregnancy in multiple sclerosis. Some clones are missing from TCRdb's copy, which holds only in-frame ones; the method was immunoSEQ multiplex PCR. The sample has 80,000 or so clones; 90% to 95% are singletons. The sample in question was peripheral blood, obtained before pregnancy. Receptors originate from a female donor with multiple sclerosis, enrolled in a pregnancy study.

V and J are TRBV7-9 and TRBJ1-1; perhaps TRBD1 as D (6 bases). The CDR3 spans 12 residues. From germline, CDR1 is SEHNR and CDR2 FQNEAQ (reference sequence). Trimming left V 11 bases short and J 5 bases short, with 15 bases between. Written as DNA, the CDR3 is TGTGCCGTCCCTGGGGGCGAGACTGAAGCTTTCTTT. Translated, it gives CAVPGGETEAFF.

The rearrangement links TRBV5-6 to TRBJ2-7, with 9 positions matching TRBD2. There are 14 residues in the CDR3. Looked up from germline, CDR1 is SGHDT and CDR2 is YYEEEE. The trim removed 4 bases at V and 4 bases at J, leaving 6 bases unmatched. DNA for the CDR3: TGTGCCAGCAGCCCCGGCGGGGGGGCTTACGAGCAGTACTTC. This gives the protein CASSPGGGAYEQYF.

This rearrangement joins TRBV2 to TRBJ2-3; possibly TRBD2 for D (6 bases). V shed 6 bases and J shed 1 base, with 17 bases lying between them. This CDR3 contains 16 residues. Germline CDR1 reads SNHLY; CDR2 reads FYNNEI. The CDR3 DNA follows: TGTGCCAGCAGCGTCAAGGGCGCTAGCGGCACAGATACGCAGTATTTT. It encodes CASSVKGASGTDTQYF.